Below are 6 T cell receptor beta chains sequenced from a single sample in a study of shared clonotypes between healthy human individuals. Here immunoSEQ multiplex PCR was the method, and the copy in TCRdb shows in-frame clones only, minus some. Among 1.5 million to 2.5 million clones listed, about 94% were seen once. CD45RO-negative cells were positively selected for CCR7, leaving out terminally differentiated effector memory CD45RA+ cells. Sequencing used naive CD8+ T cells sorted from blood. The receptors were gathered from a man in his late teens or twenties in good health.

V usage is TRBV6-5 and J usage is TRBJ1-6; no reliable D call. The CDR3 sequence is 14 residues long. V was clipped by 6 bases and J by 4 bases, with 10 bases between them. Germline V CDR1 and CDR2: MNHEY, SVGAGI. The CDR3 DNA reads as TGTGCCAGCAGGGAAGACACGTATAATTCACCCCTCCACTTT. Translated, it gives CASREDTYNSPLHF.

CDR3 coding DNA: TGTGCCAGCAGCTTAGATATTAACACTGAAGCTTTCTTT. Amino acid sequence: CASSLDINTEAFF. The chain uses TRBV13 and TRBJ1-1; D is undetermined. V was cut by 1 base and J by 2 bases, with 5 bases left in between. The length of the CDR3 is 13 residues. Germline CDR1 is PRHDT and CDR2 is FYEKMQ (reference sequence). The entire variable domain, with the rest obtained from reference TRBV13 and TRBJ1-1, is as follows: AAGVIQSPRHLIKEKRETATLKCYPIPRHDTVYWYQQGPGQDPQFLISFYEKMQSDKGSIPDRFSAQQFSDYHSELNMSSLELGDSALYFCASSLDINTEAFFGQGTRLTVV.

V usage is TRBV6-6 and J usage is TRBJ2-5; D unclear. Germline loops: CDR1 MNHNY, CDR2 SVGAGI (reference sequence). The V end lost 6 bases, the J end lost 5 bases, and 13 bases lay between the germline ends. This CDR3 comprises 13 residues. The CDR3: CASRKWGNETQYF. DNA of the CDR3: TGTGCCAGCAGAAAATGGGGTAATGAGACCCAGTACTTC.

Only one count was recorded for this clone. This rearrangement joins TRBV19 to TRBJ2-7; TRBD1 matches 8 bases. CDR3 size: 15 residues. Germline CDR1 reads LNHDA; CDR2 reads SQIVND (reference sequence). With V trimmed by 3 bases and J by 2 bases, 6 bases remained unmatched. The CDR3 coding sequence is TGTGCCAGTAGTATGGCGACAGGGGTCACCTACGAGCAGTACTTC. Encoded protein: CASSMATGVTYEQYF.

This chain joins TRBV4-1 and TRBJ2-5; TRBD2 is a possible D gene (6 bases). Germline V gene lookup returns CDR1 MGHRA and CDR2 YSYEKL. The ends were cut back, 3 bases at V and 2 bases at J, with 13 bases in the middle. The CDR3 runs to 15 residues. CDR3 sequence reads: CASSHVQGLQETQYF. CDR3 DNA sequence: TGCGCCAGCAGCCACGTCCAGGGACTTCAAGAGACCCAGTACTTC.

This sequence joins TRBV27 and TRBJ2-5; D is unclear. This CDR3 has 16 residues. Germline CDR1 is MNHEY and CDR2 is SMNVEV (reference sequence). The germline V and J ends were trimmed by 3 bases and 1 base, with 15 bases remaining between them. DNA of the CDR3: TGTGCCAGCAGTTTCTCTCCCCGGGCCTTCCAAGAGACCCAGTACTTC. Amino acids: CASSFSPRAFQETQYF.